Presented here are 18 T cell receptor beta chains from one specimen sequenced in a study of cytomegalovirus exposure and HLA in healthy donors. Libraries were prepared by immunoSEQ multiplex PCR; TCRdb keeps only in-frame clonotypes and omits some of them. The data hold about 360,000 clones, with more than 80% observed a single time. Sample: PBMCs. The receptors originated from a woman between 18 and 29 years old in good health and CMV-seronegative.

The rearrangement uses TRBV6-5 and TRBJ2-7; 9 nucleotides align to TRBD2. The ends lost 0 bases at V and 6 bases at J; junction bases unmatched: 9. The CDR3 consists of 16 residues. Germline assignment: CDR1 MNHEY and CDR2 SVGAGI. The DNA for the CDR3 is TGTGCCAGCAGTTACTCGAGTAGCGGGGGCTCCCGCGAGCAGTACTTC. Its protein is CASSYSSSGGSREQYF.

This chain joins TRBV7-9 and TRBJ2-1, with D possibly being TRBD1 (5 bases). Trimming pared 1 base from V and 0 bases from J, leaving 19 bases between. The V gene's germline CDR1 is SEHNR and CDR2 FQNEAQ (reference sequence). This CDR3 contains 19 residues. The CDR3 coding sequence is TGTGCCAGCAGCTTAGTAGGGGCAAAGGGGTTTGGCTCCTACAATGAGCAGTTCTTC. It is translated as CASSLVGAKGFGSYNEQFF.

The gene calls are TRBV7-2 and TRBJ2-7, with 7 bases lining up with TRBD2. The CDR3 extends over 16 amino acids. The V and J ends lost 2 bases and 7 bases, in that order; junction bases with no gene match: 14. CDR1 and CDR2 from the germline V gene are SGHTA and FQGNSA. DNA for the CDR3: TGTGCCAGCAGCTTAATGTCCCGGGAGGTTCTAGGGGAGCAGTACTTC. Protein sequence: CASSLMSREVLGEQYF.

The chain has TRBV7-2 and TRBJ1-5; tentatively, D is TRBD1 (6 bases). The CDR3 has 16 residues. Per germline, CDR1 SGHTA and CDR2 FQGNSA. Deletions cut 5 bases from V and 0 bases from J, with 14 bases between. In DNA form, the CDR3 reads TGTGCCAGCAGCGCGCAACAGGGACCTAGCAATCAGCCCCAGCATTTT. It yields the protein CASSAQQGPSNQPQHF.

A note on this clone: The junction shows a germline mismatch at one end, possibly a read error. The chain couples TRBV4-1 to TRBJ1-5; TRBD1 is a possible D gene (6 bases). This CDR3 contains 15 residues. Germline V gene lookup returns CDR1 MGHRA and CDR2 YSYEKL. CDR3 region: CASTQRQAQNQPQHF. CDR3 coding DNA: TGCGCCAGCACCCAAAGACAGGCCCAAAATCAGCCCCAGCATTTT.

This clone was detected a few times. Here the CDR3 reads CASSSSVNEKLFF. The CDR3 DNA is TGTGCCAGCAGTTCCTCAGTGAATGAAAAACTGTTTTTT. The chain has TRBV28 and TRBJ1-4; D unclear. Trimming removed 4 bases at V and 5 bases at J, with 8 bases between. CDR1 and CDR2 from the germline V gene are MDHEN and SYDVKM. This CDR3 is built from 13 residues.

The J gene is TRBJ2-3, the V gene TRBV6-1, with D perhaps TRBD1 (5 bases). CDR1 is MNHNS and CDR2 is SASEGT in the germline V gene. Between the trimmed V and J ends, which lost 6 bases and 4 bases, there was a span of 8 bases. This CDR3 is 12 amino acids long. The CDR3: CASRHRPDTQYF. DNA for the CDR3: TGTGCCAGCAGACACAGGCCAGATACGCAGTATTTT.

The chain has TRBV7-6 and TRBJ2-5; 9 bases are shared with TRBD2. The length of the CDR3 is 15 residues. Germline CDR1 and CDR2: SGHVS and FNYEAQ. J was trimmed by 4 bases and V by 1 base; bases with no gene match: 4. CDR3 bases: TGTGCCAGCAGCTTAGGCGGGAGGGGTGCAGAGACCCAGTACTTC. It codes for CASSLGGRGAETQYF.

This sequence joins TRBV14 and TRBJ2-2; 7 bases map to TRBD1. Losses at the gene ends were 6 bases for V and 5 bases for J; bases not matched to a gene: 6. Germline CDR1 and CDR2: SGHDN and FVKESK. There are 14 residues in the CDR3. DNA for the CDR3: TGTGCCAGCAGTCACAGGGGAGTAACCGGGGAGCTGTTTTTT. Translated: CASSHRGVTGELFF.

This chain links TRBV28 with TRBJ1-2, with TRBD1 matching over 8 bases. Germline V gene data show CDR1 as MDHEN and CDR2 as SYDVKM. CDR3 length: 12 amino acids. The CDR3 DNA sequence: TGTGCTGTTCGAGGACAGGGAGTTGGCTACACCTTC. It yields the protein CAVRGQGVGYTF.

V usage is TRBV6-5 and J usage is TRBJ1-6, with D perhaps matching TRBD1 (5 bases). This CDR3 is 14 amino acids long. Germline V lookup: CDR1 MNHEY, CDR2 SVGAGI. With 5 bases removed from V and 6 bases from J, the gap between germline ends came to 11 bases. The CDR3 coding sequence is TGTGCCAGCAGTGCTCAGGGTCGTAATTCACCCCTCCACTTT. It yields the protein CASSAQGRNSPLHF.

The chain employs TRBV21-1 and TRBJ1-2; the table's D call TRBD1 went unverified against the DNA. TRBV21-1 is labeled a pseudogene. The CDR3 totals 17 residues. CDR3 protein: CASSSDRGPSIEHGYTF. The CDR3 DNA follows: TGTGCCAGCAGCAGCGACAGGGGGCCCTCGATAGAGCATGGCTACACCTTC.

The CDR3 nucleotides are TGTGCCAGCAGCCCGGGACTAGCGGTCAATGAGCAGTTCTTC. Protein: CASSPGLAVNEQFF. The rearrangement links TRBV2 to TRBJ2-1, with 11 bases matching TRBD2. V shed 6 bases and J 6 bases; nucleotides not matched to a gene: 4. CDR1 and CDR2 (germline): SNHLY, FYNNEI. The CDR3 loop spans 14 amino acids.

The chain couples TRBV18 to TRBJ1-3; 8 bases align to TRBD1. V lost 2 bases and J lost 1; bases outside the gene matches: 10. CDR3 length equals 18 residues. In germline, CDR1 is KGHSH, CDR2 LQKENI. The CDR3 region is CASSPTDRVRESGNTIYF. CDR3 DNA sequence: TGTGCCAGCTCACCAACGGACAGGGTGAGGGAGTCTGGAAACACCATATATTTT.

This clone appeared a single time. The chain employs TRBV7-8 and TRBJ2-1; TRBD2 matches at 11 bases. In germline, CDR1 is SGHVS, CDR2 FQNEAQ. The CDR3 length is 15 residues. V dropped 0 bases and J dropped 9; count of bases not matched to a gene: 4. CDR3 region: CASSLASGGAVEQFF. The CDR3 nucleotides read TGTGCCAGCAGCTTAGCTAGCGGGGGGGCGGTTGAGCAGTTCTTC.

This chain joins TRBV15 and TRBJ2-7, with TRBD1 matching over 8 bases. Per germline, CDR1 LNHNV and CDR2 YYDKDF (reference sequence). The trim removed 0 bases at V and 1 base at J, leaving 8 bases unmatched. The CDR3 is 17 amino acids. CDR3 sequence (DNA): TGTGCCACCAGCAGAGATCTTTGGGACAGGCCTTCCTACGAGCAGTACTTC. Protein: CATSRDLWDRPSYEQYF.

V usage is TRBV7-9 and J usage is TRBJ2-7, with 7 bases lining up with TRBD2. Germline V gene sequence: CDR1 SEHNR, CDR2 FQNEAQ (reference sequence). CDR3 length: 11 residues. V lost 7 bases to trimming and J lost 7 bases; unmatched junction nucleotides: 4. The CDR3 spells CASTPGGEQYF. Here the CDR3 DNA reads TGTGCCAGCACCCCCGGGGGGGAGCAGTACTTC.

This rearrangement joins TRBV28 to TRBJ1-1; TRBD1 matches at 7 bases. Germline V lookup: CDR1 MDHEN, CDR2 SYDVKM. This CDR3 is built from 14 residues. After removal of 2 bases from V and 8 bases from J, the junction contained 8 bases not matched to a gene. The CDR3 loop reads CASSLMGTANEAFF. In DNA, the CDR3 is TGTGCCAGCAGTTTAATGGGGACAGCCAACGAAGCTTTCTTT.